This TCR beta chain emerged from a study of blood T cells in healthy people across ages. Findings and limits, study-wide: Diversity was estimated from one million T cells, and these estimates were considered underestimates. Lack of knowledge of donor CMV status possibly confounded expanded clonotype changes.

Each sample used at least 6 million PBMCs. CDR1 and CDR2 from the germline V gene are SGHDT and YYEEEE. This CDR3 contains 14 residues. The junction had 8 bases not matched to a gene; V was cut back by 6 bases and J by 4 bases. Primers used in a second PCR of roughly 6 to 11 cycles were a sample-barcoded 5' primer and a J-beta primer mix. Every individual sample yielded 2.5 million or more paired-end reads (each containing CDR3). TCRdb passed the 5' RACE reads through MiXCR, listing each CDR3 protein once. This repertoire shows 1,500,000 or so distinct CDR3 sequences, approximately 63% found once; its top ten account for under 8.5%. Worth noting for this clonotype: What it recognizes is unknown.

J is TRBJ1-2 and V is TRBV5-6; TRBD1 agrees at 8 bases. This clonotype was obtained from a man between 18 and 29 years old in good health. Source material: blood. The CDR3 here is CASNRGTGLYGYTF. The CDR3 DNA sequence: TGTGCCAGCAACCGCGGGACAGGCCTCTATGGCTACACCTTC.